Shown below are 16 T cell receptor beta chains from a single sample sequenced in a study of cytomegalovirus exposure and HLA in healthy donors. Use of 60 Vbeta and 13 Jbeta primers characterized the PCR. Only in-frame clones appear in the TCRdb table, and some are missing; sequencing was by immunoSEQ multiplex PCR. The sample holds some 170,000 clones; 60% to 80% are singletons and the top ten take less than 8%. The specimen was PBMCs. The receptors here all came from a man aged 35 to 55 in good health and CMV-seropositive.

This clone occurred a few times. The rearrangement links TRBV5-6 to TRBJ1-5; TRBD1 matches 7 bases. This CDR3 region has 14 residues. Germline V CDR1 and CDR2: SGHDT, YYEEEE. V lost 4 bases and J lost 12; bases outside the gene matches: 13. The CDR3 region has the DNA TGTGCCAGCAGCCCCTGGGACAGAAATCAGGTCCAGCATTTT. Protein: CASSPWDRNQVQHF.

The chain uses TRBV11-3 and TRBJ2-1, with TRBD2 matching 9 bases. V lost 8 bases, J lost 7 bases, and 9 bases stayed unmatched. The germline gives CDR1 SGHNT, CDR2 YENEEA. This CDR3 comprises 14 residues. CDR3 in DNA: TGTGCCAGCGGACCGGGACTAGCCCCTAATGAGCAGTTCTTC. Protein product: CASGPGLAPNEQFF.

J is TRBJ2-6 and V is TRBV5-1, with 7 bases aligning to TRBD2. This CDR3 contains 18 residues. Germline V gene lookup returns CDR1 SGHRS and CDR2 YFSETQ. V lost 0 bases, J lost 2 bases, and 8 bases stayed unmatched. As DNA, the CDR3 is TGCGCCAGCAGCTTGGGTAGCGGGTTTCGGACTGGGGCCAACGTCCTGACTTTC. It codes for CASSLGSGFRTGANVLTF. The whole variable domain, filled in from reference TRBV5-1 and TRBJ2-6, reads KAGVTQTPRYLIKTRGQQVTLSCSPISGHRSVSWYQQTPGQGLQFLFEYFSETQRNKGNFPGRFSGRQFSNSRSEMNVSTLELGDSALYLCASSLGSGFRTGANVLTFGAGSRLTVL.

This clone has only a few counts. The chain is built from TRBV29-1 and TRBJ2-7; 9 nucleotides match TRBD1. Germline CDR1 SQVTM, CDR2 ANQGSEA. V was pared by 6 bases and J by 2 bases, with 5 bases of the junction left unmatched. This CDR3 has 13 amino acids. CDR3 DNA sequence: TGCAGCGTCGGGACAGGGTCAACCTACGAGCAGTACTTC. Encoded protein: CSVGTGSTYEQYF.

This clone was seen just once. V and J are TRBV28 and TRBJ1-1; D ambiguous. Germline CDR1 MDHEN, CDR2 SYDVKM. Between the trimmed V and J ends, which lost 7 bases and 4 bases, there was a span of 10 bases. The CDR3 sequence is 12 residues long. The CDR3 coding sequence is TGTGCCAGCACCGTGGCGGCCACTGAAGCTTTCTTT. Encoded protein: CASTVAATEAFF.

V gene TRBV7-9 combines with J gene TRBJ2-7; D call uncertain. V was shortened by 4 bases and J by 4 bases, with 17 bases between the two germline ends. This CDR3 contains 15 residues. Germline CDR1 reads SEHNR; CDR2 reads FQNEAQ (reference sequence). CDR3 residues: CASSSAYSSGYEQYF. The CDR3 coding sequence is TGTGCCAGCAGCTCAGCTTATTCCTCGGGTTACGAGCAGTACTTC. The whole variable domain, filled in from reference TRBV7-9 and TRBJ2-7, reads DTGVSQNPRHKITKRGQNVTFRCDPISEHNRLYWYRQTLGQGPEFLTYFQNEAQLEKSRLLSDRFSAERPKGSFSTLEIQRTEQGDSAMYLCASSSAYSSGYEQYFGPGTRLTVT.

This chain connects TRBV28 to TRBJ2-1, with 10 bases fitting TRBD2. The ends lost 2 bases at V and 11 bases at J; junction bases unmatched: 9. The V gene's germline CDR1 is MDHEN and CDR2 SYDVKM. There are 15 residues in the CDR3. The CDR3 bases are TGTGCCAGCAGTTTACCTGGAGCGGGAGGGCCGAAGCAGTTCTTC. This gives the protein CASSLPGAGGPKQFF. Variable domain in full (rest from reference TRBV28 and TRBJ2-1): DVKVTQSSRYLVKRTGEKVFLECVQDMDHENMFWYRQDPGLGLRLIYFSYDVKMKEKGDIPEGYSVSREKKERFSLILESASTNQTSMYLCASSLPGAGGPKQFFGPGTRLTVL.

This chain links TRBV9 with TRBJ2-5; TRBD2 agrees at 13 bases. Germline CDR1 is SGDLS and CDR2 is YYNGEE. V dropped 4 bases and J dropped 4; count of bases not matched to a gene: 7. The CDR3 extends over 16 amino acids. The CDR3 is CASSLGGLAGPETQYF. The CDR3 DNA follows: TGTGCCAGCAGCCTAGGGGGACTAGCGGGGCCAGAGACCCAGTACTTC.

This chain uses TRBV12-5 with TRBJ2-5; 8 bases line up with TRBD2. The CDR3 has 14 residues. Germline lookup yields CDR1 LGHNT and CDR2 FRNRAP. V gave up 2 bases and J gave up 4 bases; unmatched junction bases: 3. The CDR3 loop reads CASGLSGGGETQYF. The CDR3 DNA follows: TGTGCTAGTGGTTTGTCGGGGGGGGGAGAGACCCAGTACTTC.

This chain connects TRBV28 to TRBJ2-7; 10 bases agree with TRBD2. Trimming took 2 bases from V and 5 from J; bases not matched to a gene: 12. Germline lookup yields CDR1 MDHEN and CDR2 SYDVKM. This CDR3 is built from 17 residues. The CDR3, as DNA: TGTGCCAGCAGTTTAAATGGCGGGGCTAGCGGGAGTCACGAGCAGTACTTC. It translates to CASSLNGGASGSHEQYF.

The chain carries TRBV27 and TRBJ2-3; 9 bases are shared with TRBD1. Germline lookup yields CDR1 MNHEY and CDR2 SMNVEV (reference sequence). V gave up 7 bases and J gave up 2 bases; unmatched junction bases: 7. The CDR3 sequence is 15 residues long. CDR3 coding DNA: TGTGCCAGCACCCCTCGACAGGGGGTCACAGATACGCAGTATTTT. Amino acid sequence: CASTPRQGVTDTQYF.

The V call is TRBV5-4, the J call TRBJ2-1, with a weak D call TRBD2 (5 bases). The CDR3 contains 15 residues. V was cut by 5 bases and J by 3 bases, with 15 bases left in between. Germline V gene sequence: CDR1 SGHNT, CDR2 YYREEE (reference sequence). For the CDR3, the DNA is TGTGCCAGCAGTGTCGTTCAGCGGCTCTACAATGAGCAGTTCTTC. Its protein product is CASSVVQRLYNEQFF.

V usage is TRBV27 and J usage is TRBJ1-2, with TRBD1 as a possible D gene (6 bases). The germline gives CDR1 MNHEY, CDR2 SMNVEV (reference sequence). V lost 2 bases and J lost 0, with 16 bases in between. The CDR3 covers 17 residues. CDR3 protein: CASSLGVGGAANYGYTF. The CDR3, as DNA: TGTGCCAGCAGTTTAGGAGTGGGGGGGGCAGCTAACTATGGCTACACCTTC.

This chain joins TRBV9 and TRBJ2-1, with 7 bases identical to TRBD1. V shed 1 base and J 6 bases; nucleotides not matched to a gene: 10. The CDR3 loop spans 16 amino acids. The germline V gene has CDR1 SGDLS and CDR2 YYNGEE. This CDR3 is CASSVQGGDLRNEQFF. CDR3 DNA: TGTGCCAGCAGCGTACAAGGGGGCGACCTCCGCAATGAGCAGTTCTTC.

This chain connects TRBV7-9 to TRBJ1-1; D unresolved. Germline CDR1 reads SEHNR; CDR2 reads FQNEAQ (reference sequence). The ends were cut back, 2 bases at V and 10 bases at J, with 11 bases in the middle. This CDR3 comprises 12 residues. CDR3 DNA sequence: TGTGCCAGCAGCTTAACTTTGGGGAGAGCTTTCTTT. Translated, it gives CASSLTLGRAFF.

This clone was picked up one time. The CDR3 nucleotides are TGTGCCAGCAGTGTTAGCCCGGATCAGCCCCAGCATTTT. Translating it yields CASSVSPDQPQHF. The chain employs TRBV6-4 and TRBJ1-5; the D is unclear. Germline V lookup: CDR1 MRHNA, CDR2 SNTAGT. V lost 4 bases and J lost 5, with 9 bases in between. The CDR3 contains 13 residues.